Listed below are T cell receptor beta chains from one sample, sequenced in a study of cytomegalovirus exposure and HLA in healthy donors. TCRdb keeps only in-frame clones here, not all; method: immunoSEQ multiplex PCR. The table shows over 200,000 clones, with roughly four fifths occurring only once. The sample taken for sequencing was PBMCs. Source of these receptors: a woman in her thirties or forties in good health and CMV-seronegative. The CDR3 runs from the conserved cysteine through the conserved F or W. A D gene is named only where the DNA matches it firmly. Clone size is not always given. Where it is, it says once, few, many or a class for expanded clones.

d_call	v_call	j_call	clone_size	cdr3_nt	cdr3_aa
TRBD1	TRBV14	TRBJ1-1	NA	TGTGCCAGCAGCCAGGCCATCGGGACAGGGGCGGCTTTCTTT	CASSQAIGTGAAFF
NA	TRBV5-4	TRBJ1-6	NA	TGTGCCAGCAGCTTACCAGGGGATTCACCCCTCCACTTT	CASSLPGDSPLHF
NA	TRBV5-1	TRBJ2-2	NA	TGCGCCAGCAGCTTGGGGGACATCAACACCGGGGAGCTGTTTTTT	CASSLGDINTGELFF
TRBD1	TRBV25-1	TRBJ1-4	few	TGTGCCAGCACCCGGGACAGGGGAGGAAAACTGTTTTTT	CASTRDRGGKLFF
TRBD2	TRBV5-8	TRBJ2-3	NA	TGTGCCAGCAGCTTGGAGCGGGGGGGCACAGATACGCAGTATTTT	CASSLERGGTDTQYF
NA	TRBV5-4	TRBJ2-7	NA	TGTGCCAGCAGCCAAGGACAGTCAGCCTACGAGCAGTACTTC	CASSQGQSAYEQYF
NA	TRBV6-1	TRBJ1-2	NA	TGTGCCAGCAGTGAACCCAGGATTTATGGCTACACCTTC	CASSEPRIYGYTF
TRBD1	TRBV6-6	TRBJ1-5	NA	TGTGCCAGCAGTTACGAGGGGGCTCAGCCCCAGCATTTT	CASSYEGAQPQHF
NA	TRBV5-5	TRBJ1-2	NA	TGTGCCAGCAGCTTGGGCGGGTACAACTATGGCTACACCTTC	CASSLGGYNYGYTF
NA	TRBV6-5	TRBJ1-5	few	TGTGCCAGCAGTTATCAGGGAACTCAGCATTTT	CASSYQGTQHF
NA	TRBV7-9	TRBJ1-4	NA	TGTGCCAGCAGCGCGAACCAGGCAGGGCCTAATGAAAAACTGTTTTTT	CASSANQAGPNEKLFF
NA	TRBV5-1	TRBJ2-2	NA	TGCGCCAGCAGCTTGCGCGCAGGGTCCGCCACCGGGGAGCTGTTTTTT	CASSLRAGSATGELFF
NA	TRBV9	TRBJ1-3	NA	TGTGCCAGCAGCGTAGACGGGGGGGGGCAAGGAAACACCATATATTTT	CASSVDGGGQGNTIYF
NA	TRBV7-8	TRBJ2-1	NA	TGTGCCAGCAGCAACTCCCCGATAGCGTTTGAGCAGTTCTTC	CASSNSPIAFEQFF
NA	TRBV5-1	TRBJ2-2	NA	TGCGCCAGCAGCTTGGCCGGGACTCTCGGCGGGGAGCTGTTTTTT	CASSLAGTLGGELFF
NA	TRBV27	TRBJ1-5	NA	TGTGCCAGCAGTGACAGGTCATATAGCAATCAGCCCCAGCATTTT	CASSDRSYSNQPQHF
TRBD1	TRBV19	TRBJ1-5	once	TGTGCCAGTAGTATTCGACAGGGAGAAGAGCCCCAGCATTTT	CASSIRQGEEPQHF
NA	TRBV6-5	TRBJ2-1	NA	TGTGCCAGCAGTTACATGGCTCCACTAAGCAATGAGCAGTTCTTC	CASSYMAPLSNEQFF
NA	TRBV6-4	TRBJ1-6	NA	TGTGCCAGCAGTGAGTACGGAGAGAATAATTCACCCCTCCACTTT	CASSEYGENNSPLHF
TRBD1	TRBV4-1	TRBJ2-2	NA	TGCGCCAGCAGCCTTGGACAGGGTCTCACCGGGGAGCTGTTTTTT	CASSLGQGLTGELFF
NA	TRBV19	TRBJ1-6	once	TGTGCCAGTAGTATCGGTAGAGGATTATCCTATAATTCACCCCTCCACTTT	CASSIGRGLSYNSPLHF
NA	TRBV6-1	TRBJ1-1	few	TGTGCCAGCAGCGTCGACAGGAACACTGAAGCTTTCTTT	CASSVDRNTEAFF
NA	TRBV7-9	TRBJ2-2	NA	TGTGCCAGCAACCCGGAGAGGGAAGGCACCGGGGAGCTGTTTTTT	CASNPEREGTGELFF
NA	TRBV6-1	TRBJ2-2	few	TGTGCCAGCAGTGGGGTGGGGCGGACCGGGGAGCTGTTTTTT	CASSGVGRTGELFF
NA	TRBV27	TRBJ2-2	NA	TGTGCCAGCAGTTTTGAGGTTCGACAGGTGAACACCGGGGAGCTGTTTTTT	CASSFEVRQVNTGELFF
NA	TRBV6-5	TRBJ1-3	few	TGTGCCAGCAGTTACTTGGACAGTCGAGAGAGAAACACCATATATTTT	CASSYLDSRERNTIYF
NA	TRBV6-6	TRBJ2-1	few	TGTGCCAGCGGCTTAGCCCTCTCCTACAATGAGCAGTTCTTC	CASGLALSYNEQFF
NA	TRBV4-3	TRBJ1-1	NA	TGCGCCAGCAGCCAAGATCGCCAGATGAACACTGAAGCTTTCTTT	CASSQDRQMNTEAFF
TRBD1	TRBV6-6	TRBJ1-1	few	TGTGCCAGCAGTTTCACGGACAGGGTCACTGAAGCTTTCTTT	CASSFTDRVTEAFF
NA	TRBV2	TRBJ1-2	once	TGTGCCAGCATGGGGACATGGCAAGGGGATGGCTACACCTTC	CASMGTWQGDGYTF
TRBD2	TRBV30	TRBJ2-1	NA	TGTGCCTGGAGTGTACGGGGGGGGGCTCACAATGAGCAGTTCTTC	CAWSVRGGAHNEQFF
TRBD1	TRBV10-3	TRBJ2-7	NA	TGTGCCATCAATTCGGGACAGGGGACCTACGAGCAGTACTTC	CAINSGQGTYEQYF
TRBD2	TRBV6-5	TRBJ2-7	NA	TGTGCCAGCAGTTACTCGACTAGCCCTAGCCCCTACGAGCAGTACTTC	CASSYSTSPSPYEQYF
NA	TRBV7-2	TRBJ2-3	NA	TGTGCCAGCAGCTTAGGTCCAGCGGGTTTTTCAGATACGCAGTATTTT	CASSLGPAGFSDTQYF
NA	TRBV4-1	TRBJ1-1	NA	TGCGCCAGCAGCCAAGTGGGGGGGCTCCCTGAAGCTTTCTTT	CASSQVGGLPEAFF
NA	TRBV7-7	TRBJ2-7	NA	TGTGCTAGCAGCCTGACCGGGGGAAGGGGCTCCTACGAGCAGTACTTC	CASSLTGGRGSYEQYF
NA	TRBV6-1	TRBJ1-1	once	TGTGCCAGCAGTTGGACCGGGATAAACACTGAAGCTTTCTTT	CASSWTGINTEAFF
NA	TRBV19	TRBJ2-6	NA	TGTGCCAGTAGTATAGGGGGGGGCGCTGGGGCCAACGTCCTGACTTTC	CASSIGGGAGANVLTF
NA	TRBV6-1	TRBJ1-1	NA	TGTGCCAGCCTGCCGGGCGGGCACACTGAAGCTTTCTTT	CASLPGGHTEAFF
TRBD1	TRBV6-1	TRBJ1-2	NA	TGTGCCAGCAGTATTACGACAGGGGACTATGGCTACACCTTC	CASSITTGDYGYTF
NA	TRBV9	TRBJ1-4	NA	TGTGCCAGCAGCGTAGTCCGAGGAGGAGAAGAAAAACTGTTTTTT	CASSVVRGGEEKLFF
NA	TRBV5-6	TRBJ1-4	once	TGTGCCAGCAGCGATAACATCCGGGGGTCGGATGAAAAACTGTTTTTT	CASSDNIRGSDEKLFF
NA	TRBV11-3	TRBJ1-1	NA	TGTGCCAGCAGCTTAGATCGCAGGAACACTGAAGCTTTCTTT	CASSLDRRNTEAFF
TRBD1	TRBV29-1	TRBJ1-1	NA	TGCAGCGTTACAAACAGGGGGCTGACTGAAGCTTTCTTT	CSVTNRGLTEAFF
NA	TRBV5-1	TRBJ2-1	NA	TGCGCCAGCAGCGGTGACAGCTACAATGAGCAGTTCTTC	CASSGDSYNEQFF
NA	TRBV18	TRBJ1-1	NA	TGTGCCAGCCATCCAGGGGTAGATGGTGGGGCTTTCTTT	CASHPGVDGGAFF
NA	TRBV7-8	TRBJ1-5	NA	TGTGCCAGCAGCTTAGAGGGGCAGTATTATTCGCCCCAGCATTTT	CASSLEGQYYSPQHF
TRBD1	TRBV5-5	TRBJ1-5	NA	TGTGCCAGCAGCCACGACAGGGCCAATCAGCCCCAGCATTTT	CASSHDRANQPQHF
NA	TRBV5-1	TRBJ1-5	NA	TGCGCCAGCAGCTTGGCTGTAGGGGGGGCTCATCAGCCCCAGCATTTT	CASSLAVGGAHQPQHF
TRBD2	TRBV9	TRBJ2-5	NA	TGTGCCAGCAGCGTAGGGGCGGGGGACCGCGAGACCCAGTACTTC	CASSVGAGDRETQYF
TRBD1	TRBV5-1	TRBJ1-3	NA	TGCGCCAGCAGCTTGGAGGGACAGGGGGCCAGAAACACCATATATTTT	CASSLEGQGARNTIYF
NA	TRBV9	TRBJ2-5	NA	TGTGCCAGCAGCCCCGACTACTCACAAGAGACCCAGTACTTC	CASSPDYSQETQYF
NA	TRBV7-2	TRBJ1-2	NA	TGTGCCAGCAGCCAAAGGGGGTTGAGGTCTGGCTACACCTTC	CASSQRGLRSGYTF
NA	TRBV4-3	TRBJ2-3	NA	TGCGCCAGCAGCCAAGAGGGGGCTACGGTAGATACGCAGTATTTT	CASSQEGATVDTQYF
NA	TRBV15	TRBJ1-2	NA	TGTGCCACCAGCATCGGGACGGGGGGAAGGGGCGGCTACACCTTC	CATSIGTGGRGGYTF
NA	TRBV2	TRBJ2-2	NA	TGTGCCAGCAGTCCGGCGGGGATCGGGGAGCTGTTTTTT	CASSPAGIGELFF
TRBD2	TRBV4-1	TRBJ2-5	NA	TGCGCCAGCAGCCCCGTACTAGCGGGGGGGAGGGAGACCCAGTACTTC	CASSPVLAGGRETQYF
NA	TRBV6-6	TRBJ1-2	NA	TGTGCCAGCAGGCCGACCACAGAGAACTATGGCTACACCTTC	CASRPTTENYGYTF
TRBD1	TRBV2	TRBJ1-1	NA	TGTGCCAGCAGAAGGGGGCTTGAGACTGAAGCTTTCTTT	CASRRGLETEAFF
NA	TRBV29-1	TRBJ2-7	once	TGCAGCGTTGAAGACACAGTGCGGGACGAGCAGTACTTC	CSVEDTVRDEQYF